This entry is about one T cell receptor (beta chain). There are many counts of this clonotype. Its binding antigen is unknown. No per-base quality is available; no much larger clone lies one base away. To demonstrate the VDJtools post-analysis software, TCR beta repertoires were profiled from the peripheral blood of more than ten young patients with multiple sclerosis. The multiple sclerosis patients were children and adolescents ranging in age from roughly 6 to 15 years. The sample comes from a study of post-analysis software for immune sequencing data (dated by TCRdb to the mid-2010s). Looking at the study overall: Relapsing-remitting, secondary progressive and progressive-relapsing multiple sclerosis were recorded as disease courses, and subtype annotation was lacking for some patients. The multiple sclerosis patient repertoires were compared with some twelve previously published healthy control repertoires from donors aged about 6 to 28 years. A subset of samples was prepared in parallel using single-end sample barcoding, then pooled and co-amplified after Illumina adapter ligation.

The library was generated by PCR. These reads were obtained on an Illumina HiSeq 2500. To reduce PCR and sequencing biases, unique molecular identifiers were built into the TCR beta cDNA libraries. Roughly 500,000 cDNA molecules were obtained per 1 to 10 million input T cells, so each molecule approximated one T cell. Patient libraries were prepared and sequenced with the same protocol used for the earlier healthy control dataset. Within a given batch, samples were prepared together, multiplexed and sequenced on the same HiSeq lane. The authors' analysis ran thus. MIGEC handled the raw barcoded reads, throwing out single-read molecular identifier groups before consensus assembly and CDR3 extraction. VDJtools was used for post-analysis of the clonotype tables, and diversity was normalized by down-sampling every dataset to the size of the smallest sample. Repertoire overlap clustering matched CDR3 amino acid but not nucleotide sequences to correct batch-related cross-sample contamination. TCRdb cleaned the public reads at Q25 with fastp, built clones with MiXCR and kept in-frame beta chains. CDR3 protein sequences are deduplicated, and each keeps its most common genes and DNA. For this entry, the V and J calls and clone size follow TCRdb and not the study's own pipeline. In this sample the table shows under 200,000 distinct CDR3 sequences, approximately 29% of which occur a single time. The ten top clones hold nearly 3.5% of the sample.

What the study reported, not specific to this receptor: Normalized Chao1 diversity was significantly lower in multiple sclerosis patients than controls, suggesting substantial peripheral T-cell clonal expansion. The multiple sclerosis patient group was slightly younger than the control group. Significantly higher frequencies in patients than in controls were found for a handful of TRBV segments, including TRBV5-6, TRBV5-1 and TRBV20-1. Direct clustering with F measure revealed strong co-clustering of samples prepared in the same batch, which led to a batch-effect correction.

The junction shows trimming of 6 bases on V and 3 bases on J, plus 7 bases between the germline ends. Taken from cysteine to phenylalanine, the CDR3 has 12 residues. Of the read, only the CDR3 DNA is kept; its 36 bases are in frame from base 1. The germline V gene supplies CDR1 MNHEY and CDR2 SVGEGT. The chain is made from TRBV6-2 or TRBV6-3 and TRBJ2-3; there is no confident call for the D gene. Sequenced sample: blood. The receptor comes from a girl aged 2-17 years with multiple sclerosis. The nucleotides read TGTGCCAGCAGCCGTCAAACAGATACGCAGTATTTT. Translated, this is CASSRQTDTQYF.